This T cell receptor (beta chain) was profiled in a study of CDR3 diversity in severe acne. TCRdb used MiXCR to reprocess the PCR reads, holding one entry per CDR3 protein. The table lists around 100,000 distinct CDR3 sequences, roughly 51% of them singletons. This sequence originates from a male donor with acne. Sequencing was performed on blood.

As DNA, the CDR3 is TGTGCCAGCAGTCCCGGACTAGCGGACGAGCAGTACTTC. It is translated as CASSPGLADEQYF. The chain links TRBV25-1 to TRBJ2-7; the match to TRBD2 covers 10 bases. Germline CDR1 MGHDK, CDR2 SYGVNS. Germline trimming cut 5 bases from V and 5 bases from J; bases unmatched to any gene: 3. This CDR3 has 13 residues.